This note documents a single T cell receptor (beta chain) sequence. This clonotype was counted at least ten times. Its antigen remains undetermined. One base away there is no much larger clone; base qualities are not given. The record originates from a study of neurological immune-mediated disorders (dated by TCRdb to the late 2010s). For context, the study as a whole: Peripheral blood TCR-beta repertoires from patients with HTLV-I-associated myelopathy (HAM/TSP), patients with multiple sclerosis, and healthy controls were compared in the study using UMI-based sequencing. Alongside PBMC samples, the set of about 100 TCR-beta libraries contained longitudinal samples, technical triplicates, and paired CD4+ and CD8+ T-cell subsets that had been sorted. The cohort was made up of 60 to 75 subjects, consisting of some 15 HAM/TSP patients, about 34 multiple sclerosis patients and about 20 healthy controls.

Findings and caveats that apply to the study as a whole: No identical CDR3 amino acid sequences were shared among expanded clones across subjects, suggesting private TCR-beta repertoires in all groups. The highest TCR clonal expansion was observed in HAM/TSP patients, whereas the lowest was observed in MS patients, even when compared with healthy controls.

The healthy controls were volunteers from blood banks in Maryland, USA. For sorted-subset TCR libraries, some 1 million sorted CD4+ or CD8+ T cells were used. Peripheral blood underwent Ficoll-Hypaque density gradient centrifugation to isolate PBMCs, which were then cryopreserved in liquid nitrogen. The study also sequenced paired sorted CD4+ and CD8+ subsets from healthy controls, HAM/TSP patients and MS patients. cDNA was synthesized by template-switch 5'RACE using a primer carrying a 10-nucleotide random unique molecular identifier by which each TCR transcript was tagged. Over 180 million TCR-beta sequences, covering 15-18 subjects, were produced in each sequencing run. The RNeasy kit was used for extraction of total RNA. TCR-beta VDJ regions were amplified with primers for the TCR constant region and the 5'RACE anchor, using the KAPA Real-time Library Amplification kit. Sample indexes and Illumina adaptors were added in a first PCR, after which library yield was increased in a second PCR. After Ampure bead purification, the roughly 650 bp TCR product was size-selected on a 2% E-gel SizeSelection system. Before pooling, library quality was checked on a Bioanalyzer, concentration was measured with Qubit, and libraries were quantified with the Kapa Library Quantification kit. Libraries were sequenced paired-end 2 x 150 bp on an Illumina HiSeq 2500. To increase sequence diversity, roughly 24-32% phiX was spiked into each library pool. On the study's bioinformatics: The quality-filtered reads were processed with the UMI-based MiGEC pipeline, whose error correction step removed more than 80% of the raw TCR sequences. IMGT germline references were used for aligning VDJ genes, and each clonotype was defined as a unique CDR3 amino acid sequence together with its V-J genes. Clonal expansion, Shannon diversity and CDR3 relatedness (CalcPairwiseDistances, ClusterSamples) were evaluated with VDJtools, and phylogenetic trees were built with CLCbio workbench. A clone was classed as expanded if it had 8 or more unique UMIs, a cutoff based on coefficient-of-variation modelling across technical triplicates. TCRdb passed the public sequencing reads through fastp at Q25 and MiXCR, retaining productive beta sequences. Records with the same CDR3 protein are collapsed into one entry carrying the most frequent genes and DNA. TCRdb's processing, not the authors' own work, is the source of the V and J calls. This sample has 15,000 to 20,000 distinct CDR3 sequences in its table, and about 10% of those were observed once. Together, the top ten hold 25% to 30% of the sample.

Sequences SGHKS (CDR1) and YYEKEE (CDR2) are obtained from the germline V gene (reference sequence). Its CDR3 holds 17 amino acids, cysteine through phenylalanine. CDR3 DNA only is kept here, 51 bases in frame from base 1. Between the V and J ends, shortened by 4 bases and 3 bases respectively, the junction contains 17 bases. The sequenced sample consisted of CD8+ T cells from blood. The TCR comes from a woman between 50 and 59 years old in good health. The sequence is built from TRBV5-5 and TRBJ1-6, with the D gene not clear enough to name. The CDR3 reads as follows: CASSMVGGTRYNSPLHF. The DNA sequence reads TGTGCCAGCAGCATGGTTGGAGGTACCCGCTATAATTCACCCCTCCACTTT. When the CDR3 is completed using the reference TRBV5-5 and TRBJ1-6 genes on either side, the full variable domain is DAGVTQSPTHLIKTRGQQVTLRCSPISGHKSVSWYQQVLGQGPQFIFQYYEKEERGRGNFPDRFSARQFPNYSSELNVNALLLGDSALYLCASSMVGGTRYNSPLHFGNGTRLTVT.